This T cell receptor (beta chain) was sequenced in a study of T cell changes during pregnancy in multiple sclerosis. The assay was immunoSEQ multiplex PCR, and TCRdb's table has in-frame clones only and misses some. The sample consists of 15,000 or so clones, 85% to 95% of them appearing once. This CDR3 contains 15 residues. V was pared by 6 bases and J by 4 bases, with 16 bases between. Germline values: CDR1 SNHLY, CDR2 FYNNEI. The genes are TRBV2 and TRBJ1-3, with D maybe TRBD1 (6 bases). The clonotype was recovered from a female donor in good health, enrolled as a control in a pregnancy study. The sequencing used peripheral blood, collected in the second trimester of pregnancy. CDR3 DNA: TGTGCCAGCAGGCTTACGACAGGACCGGGAAACACCATATATTTT. It translates to CASRLTTGPGNTIYF.